This passage covers 3 T cell receptor beta chains from one sample sequenced in a study of early T cells in non-severe SARS-CoV-2 infection. A single record per CDR3 protein comes from TCRdb applying MiXCR to the 5' RACE reads. This table holds more than 80,000 distinct CDR3 sequences, roughly 13% found once. Sequencing input: whole blood. The receptors come from an adult who was a healthcare worker with PCR-confirmed SARS-CoV-2 infection or an uninfected control (not recorded which).

The sample holds many counts of this clonotype. The rearrangement links TRBV2 to TRBJ2-1; 8 positions agree with TRBD2. CDR1 and CDR2 (germline): SNHLY, FYNNEI. Germline trimming cut 5 bases from V and 4 bases from J; bases unmatched to any gene: 4. This CDR3 region has 14 residues. CDR3 in amino acids: CASSPGGIYNEQFF. As DNA, the CDR3 is TGTGCCAGCAGTCCGGGGGGGATTTACAATGAGCAGTTCTTC.

In its sample, this clonotype was seen a few times. The chain carries TRBV24-1 and TRBJ2-5; a possible D gene is TRBD1 (7 bases). The V gene's germline CDR1 is KGHDR and CDR2 SFDVKD. CDR3 length equals 13 residues. V lost 6 bases and J lost 5, with 12 bases in between. The DNA for the CDR3 is TGTGCCACCAGTCGGACAGGAGGGGAGACCCAGTACTTC. Protein sequence: CATSRTGGETQYF.

This clonotype was counted only a few times. The chain is built from TRBV11-2 and TRBJ1-2; TRBD1 agrees at 8 bases. V gave up 4 bases and J gave up 6 bases; unmatched junction bases: 7. CDR1 is SGHAT, CDR2 FQNNGV, per germline. CDR3 length: 14 amino acids. The CDR3 nucleotides are TGTGCCAGCAGCTCCCTCCAGGGGGCGCATGGCTACACCTTC. As protein: CASSSLQGAHGYTF.